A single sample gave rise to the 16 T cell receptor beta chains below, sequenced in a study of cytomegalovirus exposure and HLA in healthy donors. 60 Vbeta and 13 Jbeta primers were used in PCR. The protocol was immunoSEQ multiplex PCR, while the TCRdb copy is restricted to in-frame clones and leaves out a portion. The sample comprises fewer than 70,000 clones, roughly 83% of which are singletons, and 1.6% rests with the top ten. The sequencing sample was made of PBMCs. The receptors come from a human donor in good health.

CDR3 sequence reads: CASSVEVHPMEEQYF. DNA of the CDR3: TGTGCCAGCAGCGTAGAGGTACACCCCATGGAGGAGCAGTACTTC. The rearrangement links TRBV9 to TRBJ2-7; the D is unclear. CDR1 and CDR2 (germline): SGDLS, YYNGEE. V gave up 0 bases and J gave up 7 bases, with 17 bases separating them. This CDR3 has 15 residues.

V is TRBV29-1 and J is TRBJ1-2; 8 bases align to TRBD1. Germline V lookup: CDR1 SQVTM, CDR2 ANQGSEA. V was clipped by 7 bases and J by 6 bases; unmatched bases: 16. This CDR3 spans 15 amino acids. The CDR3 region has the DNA TGCAGCGGGCCAGTTCTCTCCAGGGGGCGAGATGGCTACACCTTC. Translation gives CSGPVLSRGRDGYTF.

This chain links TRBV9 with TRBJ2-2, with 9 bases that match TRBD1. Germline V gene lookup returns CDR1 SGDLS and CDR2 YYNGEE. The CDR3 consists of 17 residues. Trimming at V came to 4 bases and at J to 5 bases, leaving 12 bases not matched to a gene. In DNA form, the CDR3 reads TGTGCCAGCAGCTTCCGGGACAGGGTGGATGTTACCGGGGAGCTGTTTTTT. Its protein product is CASSFRDRVDVTGELFF.

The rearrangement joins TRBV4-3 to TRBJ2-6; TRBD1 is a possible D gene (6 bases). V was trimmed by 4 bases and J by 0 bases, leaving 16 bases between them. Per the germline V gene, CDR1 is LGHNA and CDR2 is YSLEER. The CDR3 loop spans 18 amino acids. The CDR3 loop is CASSPFWDTFSGANVLTF. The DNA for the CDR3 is TGCGCCAGCAGCCCATTTTGGGACACCTTCTCTGGGGCCAACGTCCTGACTTTC.

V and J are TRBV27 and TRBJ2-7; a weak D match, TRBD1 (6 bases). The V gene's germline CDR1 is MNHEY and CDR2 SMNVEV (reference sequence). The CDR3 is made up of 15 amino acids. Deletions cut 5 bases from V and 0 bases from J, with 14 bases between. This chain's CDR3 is CASSPWTASSYEQYF. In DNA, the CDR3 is TGTGCCAGCAGTCCCTGGACAGCGAGCTCCTACGAGCAGTACTTC.

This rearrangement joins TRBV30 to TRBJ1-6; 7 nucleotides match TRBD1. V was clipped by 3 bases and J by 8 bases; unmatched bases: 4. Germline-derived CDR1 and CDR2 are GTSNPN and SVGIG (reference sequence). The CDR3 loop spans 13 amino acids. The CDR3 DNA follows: TGTGCCTGGAGGCTTACAGGGGATTCACCCCTCCACTTT. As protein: CAWRLTGDSPLHF. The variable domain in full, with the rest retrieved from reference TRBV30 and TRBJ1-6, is SQTIHQWPATLVQPVGSPLSLECTVEGTSNPNLYWYRQAAGRGLQLLFYSVGIGQISSEVPQNLSASRPQDRQFILSSKKLLLSDSGFYLCAWRLTGDSPLHFGNGTRLTVT.

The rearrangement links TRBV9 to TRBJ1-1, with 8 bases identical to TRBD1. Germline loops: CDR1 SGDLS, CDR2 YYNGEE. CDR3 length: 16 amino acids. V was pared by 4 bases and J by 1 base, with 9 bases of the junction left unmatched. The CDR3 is CASSPQGAIGNTEAFF. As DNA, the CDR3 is TGTGCCAGCAGCCCCCAGGGGGCGATTGGGAACACTGAAGCTTTCTTT.

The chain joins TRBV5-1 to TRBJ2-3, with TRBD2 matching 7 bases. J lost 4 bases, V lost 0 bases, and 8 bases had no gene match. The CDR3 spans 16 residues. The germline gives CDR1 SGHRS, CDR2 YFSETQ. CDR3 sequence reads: CASSLGGGGSSDTQYF. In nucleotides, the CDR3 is TGCGCCAGCAGCTTGGGGGGCGGGGGATCTTCAGATACGCAGTATTTT. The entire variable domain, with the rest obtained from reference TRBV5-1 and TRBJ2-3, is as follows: KAGVTQTPRYLIKTRGQQVTLSCSPISGHRSVSWYQQTPGQGLQFLFEYFSETQRNKGNFPGRFSGRQFSNSRSEMNVSTLELGDSALYLCASSLGGGGSSDTQYFGPGTRLTVL.

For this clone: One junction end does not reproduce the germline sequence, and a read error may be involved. This chain's CDR3 is CASSVGDSGVYERYF. DNA for the CDR3: TGTGCCAGCAGCGTAGGTGACAGCGGGGTTTACGAGCGGTACTTC. The chain has TRBV9 and TRBJ2-7; 7 bases are a match to TRBD2. The germline V gene has CDR1 SGDLS and CDR2 YYNGEE. The CDR3 loop spans 15 amino acids.

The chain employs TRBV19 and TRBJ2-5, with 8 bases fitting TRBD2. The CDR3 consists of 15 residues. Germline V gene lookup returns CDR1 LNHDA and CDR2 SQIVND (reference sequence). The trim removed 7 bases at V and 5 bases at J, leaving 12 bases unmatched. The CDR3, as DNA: TGTGCCAGTACCAAAGGTCCCCGCGGGGGGGAGACCCAGTACTTC. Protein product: CASTKGPRGGETQYF.

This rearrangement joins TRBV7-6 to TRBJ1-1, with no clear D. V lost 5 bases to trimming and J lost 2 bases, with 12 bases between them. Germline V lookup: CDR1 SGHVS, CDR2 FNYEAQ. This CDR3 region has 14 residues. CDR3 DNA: TGTGCCAGCAGCGCCAGAGGAGGAAACACTGAAGCTTTCTTT. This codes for CASSARGGNTEAFF.

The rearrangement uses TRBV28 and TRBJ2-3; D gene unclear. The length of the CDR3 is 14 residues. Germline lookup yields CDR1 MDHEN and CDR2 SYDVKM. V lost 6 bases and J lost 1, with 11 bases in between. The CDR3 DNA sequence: TGTGCCAGCAGCAGTACTAAAGGCACAGATACGCAGTATTTT. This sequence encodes CASSSTKGTDTQYF.

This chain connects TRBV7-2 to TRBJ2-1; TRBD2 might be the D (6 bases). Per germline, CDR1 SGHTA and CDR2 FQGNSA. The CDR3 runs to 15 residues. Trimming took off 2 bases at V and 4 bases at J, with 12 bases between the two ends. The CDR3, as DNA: TGTGCCAGCAGCTTACCGGGACTTGCGTACAATGAGCAGTTCTTC. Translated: CASSLPGLAYNEQFF.

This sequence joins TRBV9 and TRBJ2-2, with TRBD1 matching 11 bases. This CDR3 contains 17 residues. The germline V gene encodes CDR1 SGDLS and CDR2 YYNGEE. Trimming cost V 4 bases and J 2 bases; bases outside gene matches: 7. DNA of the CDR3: TGTGCCAGCAGCACATCCGGGACAGGGGGAAACACCGGGGAGCTGTTTTTT. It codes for CASSTSGTGGNTGELFF.

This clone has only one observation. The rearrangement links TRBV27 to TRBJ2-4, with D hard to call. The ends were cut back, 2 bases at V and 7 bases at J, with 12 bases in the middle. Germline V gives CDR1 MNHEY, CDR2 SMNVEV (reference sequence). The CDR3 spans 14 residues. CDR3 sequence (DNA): TGTGCCAGCAGTTTAGGGCACCTTTCGAACATTCAGTACTTC. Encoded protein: CASSLGHLSNIQYF.

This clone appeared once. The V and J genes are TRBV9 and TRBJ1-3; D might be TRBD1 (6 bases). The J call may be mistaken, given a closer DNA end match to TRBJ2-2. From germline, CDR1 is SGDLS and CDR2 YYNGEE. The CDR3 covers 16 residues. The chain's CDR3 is CASSVGTELNTGELFF. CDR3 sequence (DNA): TGTGCCAGCAGCGTAGGGACAGAATTGAACACCGGGGAGCTGTTTTTT.